A single sample gave rise to the 4 T cell receptor beta chains below, sequenced in a study of PD-L1 blockade in urothelial cancer. Only in-frame clones appear in the TCRdb table, and some are missing; sequencing was by immunoSEQ multiplex PCR. The profile shows some 100,000 clones, roughly nine tenths of them singletons. The time point denotes: pretreatment peripheral blood. Specimen: PBMCs, collected around atezolizumab (anti-PD-L1) treatment. These receptors all stem from a woman of 80 years or more with urothelial cancer.

This clone was counted once. This sequence joins TRBV15 and TRBJ2-6; TRBD2 is a possible D gene (6 bases). The CDR3 is 16 amino acids. V shed 5 bases and J shed 2 bases, with 13 bases lying between them. CDR1 and CDR2 (germline): LNHNV, YYDKDF (reference sequence). The CDR3: CATSSSGVPGANVLTF. DNA for the CDR3: TGTGCCACCAGCTCGTCGGGAGTGCCTGGGGCCAACGTCCTGACTTTC.

V and J are TRBV2 and TRBJ1-4; D gene unclear. V was pared by 7 bases and J by 0 bases, with 9 bases between. CDR1 and CDR2 from the germline V gene are SNHLY and FYNNEI. The CDR3 covers 14 residues. The CDR3 nucleotides are TGTGCCAGCACCAAGACAACAACTAATGAAAAACTGTTTTTT. It yields the protein CASTKTTTNEKLFF.

This clone was seen a handful of times. The chain uses TRBV10-3 and TRBJ1-5, with 7 positions matching TRBD1. Trimming removed 0 bases from V and 2 bases from J; junction bases left unmatched: 7. This CDR3 is 17 amino acids long. The germline V gene encodes CDR1 ENHRY and CDR2 SYGVKD. The CDR3 DNA follows: TGTGCCATCAGTGAGTCGAAAGGGGGCTGGGGCAATCAGCCCCAGCATTTT. Translating it yields CAISESKGGWGNQPQHF.

The CDR3: CASSVVAGGNEQFF. The DNA for the CDR3 is TGTGCCAGCAGCGTAGTTGCGGGAGGCAATGAGCAGTTCTTC. This chain joins TRBV9 and TRBJ2-1, with 8 bases matching TRBD2. This CDR3 comprises 14 residues. Germline CDR1 is SGDLS and CDR2 is YYNGEE. The trim removed 0 bases at V and 6 bases at J, leaving 2 bases unmatched.